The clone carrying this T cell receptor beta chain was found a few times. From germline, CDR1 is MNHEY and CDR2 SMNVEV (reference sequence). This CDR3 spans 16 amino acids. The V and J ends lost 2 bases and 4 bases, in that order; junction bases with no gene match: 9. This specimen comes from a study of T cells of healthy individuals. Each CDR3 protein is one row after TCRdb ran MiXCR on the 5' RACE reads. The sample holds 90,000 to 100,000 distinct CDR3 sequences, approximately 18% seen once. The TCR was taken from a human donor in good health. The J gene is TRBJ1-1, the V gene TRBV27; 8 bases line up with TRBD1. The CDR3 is CASSLLQGVGGTEAFF. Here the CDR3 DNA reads TGTGCCAGCAGTTTACTACAGGGGGTGGGGGGCACTGAAGCTTTCTTT.